This T cell receptor beta chain was obtained from a study of CD8+ T cells in alopecia areata (dated by TCRdb to the late 2010s). As for the study more broadly: Treated patients were enrolled in an open-label pilot trial of oral tofacitinib at 5 to 10 mg twice daily for moderate-to-severe alopecia areata. In humans, TCRbeta sequencing was performed on scalp tissue and on sorted CD4+ and CD8+ peripheral blood T cells from healthy controls and from patients with patchy or totalis/universalis alopecia areata. Amplification of TCRbeta CDR3 regions was done by immunoSEQ multiplex PCR using 35 Vbeta forward primers and 13 Jbeta reverse primers. Scalp clonality was compared across normal scalp (n=4), patchy alopecia areata scalp (n=8), and alopecia totalis/universalis scalp (n=8). RNA was extracted with the PAXgene miRNA kit for fixed scalp, the miRNeasy kit for PBMCs, and the RNeasy kit for mouse skin. Biopsies were taken from tofacitinib-treated patients at baseline and again at 4 and 24 weeks into treatment, and several of those patients also had a later scalp biopsy. To study T cell clonal expansion in alopecia areata, the researchers applied high-throughput TCRbeta sequencing to both the C3H/HeJ mouse model and human patients. Tofacitinib was administered for 6 to 18 months, and 6 months of follow-up off drug were then conducted to assess delayed response and recurrence. For the treated patients, the SALT score, which quantifies what percentage of scalp surface area is affected, served as the measure of disease severity. Overall study results and their limits: Compared with mice, TCR sequences shared between patients were less clear, possibly partly because of HLA diversity across the patient population. During tofacitinib treatment, many expanded lesional clones remained in scalp and blood, and this persistence may partly explain relapse after treatment is stopped. Scalp clonality and the number of expanded CD8+ clones among the top 100 scalp clones were significantly decreased by tofacitinib. The treated cohort was small, with a single nonresponder, so links between baseline CD8+ expansion and response need larger studies. Resident alphabeta T cells in normal human skin are also sequenced, complicating scalp TCR repertoire analysis, unlike mouse skin dominated by gammadelta T cells. Compared with normal scalp, lesional scalp had higher clonality and more expanded CD8+ clones, particularly in alopecia totalis/universalis, a pattern that suggests antigenic drive.

Concerning this clone itself: There is no known antigen for this receptor. No much larger clone exists at a distance of one base, and base qualities are not known.

The treatment or condition label on this specimen signifies: oral pan-JAK inhibitor, 5-10 mg twice daily. From alopecia areata patients, peripheral blood was collected along with lesional scalp punch biopsies. PBMCs were separated by density centrifugation and stained for CD3, CD4 and CD8, after which CD4+ and CD8+ T cells were sorted on a FACSAria. CDR1 MGHRA and CDR2 YSYEKL are derived from the germline V gene. The CDR3 contains 17 residues, cysteine and phenylalanine counted. The read is trimmed to its CDR3 DNA, 51 bases read in frame from base 1. V is pruned by 0 bases and J by 0 bases, leaving 5 bases of the junction without a gene match. The library was generated by the immunoSEQ multiplex PCR assay. RNA was extracted from all samples and reverse transcribed into cDNA as template for TCR sequencing. SuperScript III was used for first-strand cDNA synthesis, primed with a 2:1 mix of oligo-dT and random hexamers. Amplification bias was assessed with a synthetic immune receptor repertoire, and residual bias was removed computationally. The original methods were these. After raw reads were preprocessed to remove errors, the CDR3 was defined following IMGT conventions as running from the conserved cysteine to phenylalanine. Clonality was computed as 1 minus the Shannon entropy, with the entropy normalized by log2 of the number of productive unique TCRs. Whether scalp clones were CD4 or CD8 was inferred by matching scalp TCRbeta sequences against CD4 and CD8 repertoires sorted from blood. TCRdb obtained this table from immuneACCESS and retained in-frame rearrangements with V and J assigned. These tables miss some clones; where compared with another copy, unresolved V genes account for less than half of the shortfall, and the remainder is unexplained. D and trimming were read from the DNA, whereas the V and J calls and clone size are those reported in that table. Across this sample there are fewer than 250,000 clones, with about 40% seen only once. The ten biggest clones cover over 2.5% of the sample.

The receptor was isolated from a human donor with alopecia areata. The chain was built from TRBV4-1 and TRBJ2-7; 10 nucleotides in the junction match TRBD2. Sequencing was performed on CD4+ T cells sorted from blood, taken at roughly week 36, from a patient treated with tofacitinib. The CDR3 region reads CASSQDVAGGLSYEQYF. The DNA reads TGCGCCAGCAGCCAAGATGTAGCGGGAGGCCTCTCCTACGAGCAGTACTTC.